This TCR beta chain appears in the sequencing data of a study of blood T cell repertoires in COVID-19. CDR3 length: 13 residues. Trimming pared 5 bases from V and 5 bases from J, leaving 9 bases between. Germline loops: CDR1 SEHNR, CDR2 FQNEAQ (reference sequence). Original processing methods: The assay estimated nucleated cells by amplifying reference gene primers. Sequencing was performed with immunoSEQ multiplex PCR; in TCRdb, only in-frame clones are kept and a portion is missing. The V and J calls and clone size come from that table; D and trimming were worked out from the DNA. The sample consists of about 100,000 clones, around 84% of them appearing once.

The chain is built from TRBV7-9 and TRBJ2-2; D might be TRBD1 (5 bases). The receptor was derived from a man aged 50-60 years with active or convalescent COVID-19. Material: peripheral blood. This CDR3 is CASSPQGTGELFF. The CDR3 region has the DNA TGTGCCAGCAGCCCGCAGGGTACCGGGGAGCTGTTTTTT.